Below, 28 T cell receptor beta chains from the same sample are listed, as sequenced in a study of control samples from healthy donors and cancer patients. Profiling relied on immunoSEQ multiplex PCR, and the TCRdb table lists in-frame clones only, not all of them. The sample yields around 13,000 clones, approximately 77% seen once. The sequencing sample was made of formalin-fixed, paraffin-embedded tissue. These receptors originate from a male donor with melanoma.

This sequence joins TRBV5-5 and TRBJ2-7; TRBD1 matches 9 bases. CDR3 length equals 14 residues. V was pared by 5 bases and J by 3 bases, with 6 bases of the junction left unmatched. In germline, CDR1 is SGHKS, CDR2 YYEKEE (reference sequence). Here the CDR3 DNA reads TGTGCCAGCAGATCCGGGACAGGGCTCTACGAGCAGTACTTC. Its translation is CASRSGTGLYEQYF.

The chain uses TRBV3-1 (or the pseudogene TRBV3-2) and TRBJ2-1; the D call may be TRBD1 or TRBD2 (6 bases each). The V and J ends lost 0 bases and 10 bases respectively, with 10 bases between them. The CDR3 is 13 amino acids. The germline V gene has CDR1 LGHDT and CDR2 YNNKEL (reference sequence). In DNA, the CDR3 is TGTGCCAGCAGCCAAGATCGGAGGGGGGAGCAGTTCTTC. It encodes CASSQDRRGEQFF.

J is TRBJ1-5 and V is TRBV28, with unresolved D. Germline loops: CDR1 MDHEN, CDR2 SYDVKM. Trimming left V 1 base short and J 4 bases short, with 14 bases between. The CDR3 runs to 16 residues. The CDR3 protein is CASSLLAGVLNQPQHF. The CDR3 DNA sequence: TGTGCCAGCAGTTTATTAGCCGGAGTCCTGAATCAGCCCCAGCATTTT.

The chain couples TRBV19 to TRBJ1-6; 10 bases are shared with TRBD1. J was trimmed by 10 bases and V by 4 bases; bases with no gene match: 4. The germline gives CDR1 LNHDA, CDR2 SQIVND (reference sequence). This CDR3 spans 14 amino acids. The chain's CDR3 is CASSSGTGVSPLHF. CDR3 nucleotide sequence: TGTGCCAGTAGTAGCGGGACAGGGGTCTCACCCCTCCACTTT.

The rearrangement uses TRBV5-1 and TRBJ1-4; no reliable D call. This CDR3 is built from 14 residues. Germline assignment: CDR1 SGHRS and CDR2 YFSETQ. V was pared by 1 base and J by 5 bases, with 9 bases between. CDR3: CASSLNSLNEKLFF. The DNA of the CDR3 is TGCGCCAGCAGCTTGAACAGTCTAAATGAAAAACTGTTTTTT. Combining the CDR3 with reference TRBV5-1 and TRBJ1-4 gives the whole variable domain KAGVTQTPRYLIKTRGQQVTLSCSPISGHRSVSWYQQTPGQGLQFLFEYFSETQRNKGNFPGRFSGRQFSNSRSEMNVSTLELGDSALYLCASSLNSLNEKLFFGSGTQLSVL.

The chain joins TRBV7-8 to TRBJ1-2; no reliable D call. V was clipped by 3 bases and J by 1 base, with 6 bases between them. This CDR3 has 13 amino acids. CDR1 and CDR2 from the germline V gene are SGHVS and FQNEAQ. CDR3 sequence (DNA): TGTGCCAGCAGCTTGACGCATAACTATGGCTACACCTTC. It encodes CASSLTHNYGYTF.

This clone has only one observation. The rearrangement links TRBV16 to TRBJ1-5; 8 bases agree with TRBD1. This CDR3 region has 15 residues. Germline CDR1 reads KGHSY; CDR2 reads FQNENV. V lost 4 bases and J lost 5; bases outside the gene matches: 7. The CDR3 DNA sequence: TGTGCCAGCAGCCCCGGACAGGGTTGGTATCAGCCCCAGCATTTT. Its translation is CASSPGQGWYQPQHF.

The CDR3 bases are TGTGCCAGCAGTGAAGGTTTGGGGACCGGGGAGCTGTTTTTT. Its translation is CASSEGLGTGELFF. The chain couples TRBV6-1 to TRBJ2-2; no reliable D call. V lost 1 base, J lost 5 bases, and 8 bases lay in between. CDR1 MNHNS and CDR2 SASEGT come from the germline V gene. This CDR3 is built from 14 residues.

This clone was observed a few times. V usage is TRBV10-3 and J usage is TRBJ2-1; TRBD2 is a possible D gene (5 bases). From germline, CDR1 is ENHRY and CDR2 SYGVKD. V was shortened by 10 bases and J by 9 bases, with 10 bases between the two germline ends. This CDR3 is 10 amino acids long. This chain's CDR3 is CATAEGEQFF. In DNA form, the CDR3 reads TGTGCCACCGCAGAGGGTGAGCAGTTCTTC.

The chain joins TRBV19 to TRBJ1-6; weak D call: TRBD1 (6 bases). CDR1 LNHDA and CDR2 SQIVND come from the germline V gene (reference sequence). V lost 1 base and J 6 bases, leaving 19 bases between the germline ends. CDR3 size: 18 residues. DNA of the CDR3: TGTGCCAGTAGTATAGTCCCACTAGGACAGCCTTTTAATTCACCCCTCCACTTT. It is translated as CASSIVPLGQPFNSPLHF.

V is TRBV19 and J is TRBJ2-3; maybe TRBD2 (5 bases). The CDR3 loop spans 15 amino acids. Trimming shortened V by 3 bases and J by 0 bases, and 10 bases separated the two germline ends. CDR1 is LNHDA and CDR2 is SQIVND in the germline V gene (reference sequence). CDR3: CASSIGGISTDTQYF. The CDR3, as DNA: TGTGCCAGTAGTATTGGAGGTATTAGCACAGATACGCAGTATTTT.

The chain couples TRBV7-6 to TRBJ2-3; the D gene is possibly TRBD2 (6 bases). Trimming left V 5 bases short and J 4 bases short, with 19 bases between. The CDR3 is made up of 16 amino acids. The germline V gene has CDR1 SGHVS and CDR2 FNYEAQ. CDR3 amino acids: CASSLPGRAGADTQYF. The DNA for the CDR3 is TGTGCCAGCAGCCTCCCCGGACGAGCGGGCGCAGATACGCAGTATTTT. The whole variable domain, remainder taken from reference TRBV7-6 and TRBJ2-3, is GAGVSQSPRYKVTKRGQDVALRCDPISGHVSLYWYRQALGQGPEFLTYFNYEAQQDKSGLPNDRFSAERPEGSISTLTIQRTEQRDSAMYRCASSLPGRAGADTQYFGPGTRLTVL.

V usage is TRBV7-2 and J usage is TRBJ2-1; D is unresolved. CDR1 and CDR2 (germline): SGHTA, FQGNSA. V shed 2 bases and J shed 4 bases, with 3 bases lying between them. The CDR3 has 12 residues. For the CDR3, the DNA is TGTGCCAGCAGCTTAAGGTACAATGAGCAGTTCTTC. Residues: CASSLRYNEQFF.

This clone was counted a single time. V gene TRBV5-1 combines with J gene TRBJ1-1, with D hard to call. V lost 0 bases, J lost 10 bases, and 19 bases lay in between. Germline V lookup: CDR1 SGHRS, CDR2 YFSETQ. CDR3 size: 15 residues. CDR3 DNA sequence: TGCGCCAGCAGCTTGGAGATGACTGGGGTGGATGGAGCTTTCTTT. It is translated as CASSLEMTGVDGAFF.

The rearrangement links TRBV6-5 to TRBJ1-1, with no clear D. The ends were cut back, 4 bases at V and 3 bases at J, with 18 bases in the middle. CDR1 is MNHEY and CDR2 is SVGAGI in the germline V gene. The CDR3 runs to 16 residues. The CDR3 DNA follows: TGTGCCAGCAGTTTTGAGGGTGTTGGAGGGCACACTGAAGCTTTCTTT. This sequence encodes CASSFEGVGGHTEAFF.

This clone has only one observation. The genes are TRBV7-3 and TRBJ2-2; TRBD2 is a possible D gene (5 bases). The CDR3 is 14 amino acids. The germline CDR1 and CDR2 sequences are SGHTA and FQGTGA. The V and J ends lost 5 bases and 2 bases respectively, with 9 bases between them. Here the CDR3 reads CASSRDYNTGELFF. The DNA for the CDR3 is TGTGCCAGCAGCCGAGACTATAACACCGGGGAGCTGTTTTTT.

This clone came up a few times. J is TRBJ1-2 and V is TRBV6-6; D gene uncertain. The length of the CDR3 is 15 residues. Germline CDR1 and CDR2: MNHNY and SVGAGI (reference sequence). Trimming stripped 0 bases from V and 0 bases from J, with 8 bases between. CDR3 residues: CASSYSPYSNYGYTF. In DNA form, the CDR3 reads TGTGCCAGCAGTTACTCCCCCTATTCTAACTATGGCTACACCTTC.

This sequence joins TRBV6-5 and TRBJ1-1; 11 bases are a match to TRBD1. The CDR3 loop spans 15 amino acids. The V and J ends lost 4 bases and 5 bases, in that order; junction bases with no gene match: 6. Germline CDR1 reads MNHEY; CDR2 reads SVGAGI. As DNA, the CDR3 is TGTGCCAGCAGTTCCGGGACAGGGGGAGGGACTGAAGCTTTCTTT. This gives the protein CASSSGTGGGTEAFF.

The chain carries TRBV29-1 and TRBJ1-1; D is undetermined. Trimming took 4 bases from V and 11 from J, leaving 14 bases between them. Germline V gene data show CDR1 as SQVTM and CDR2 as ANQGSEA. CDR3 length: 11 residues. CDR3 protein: CSVVLGVTAFF. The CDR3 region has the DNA TGCAGCGTTGTCCTCGGGGTTACGGCTTTCTTT.

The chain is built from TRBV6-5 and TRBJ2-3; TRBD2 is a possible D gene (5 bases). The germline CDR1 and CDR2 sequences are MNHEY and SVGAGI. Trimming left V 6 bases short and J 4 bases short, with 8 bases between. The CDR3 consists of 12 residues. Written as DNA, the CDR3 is TGTGCCAGCAGCCAACTAGCAGATACGCAGTATTTT. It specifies CASSQLADTQYF.

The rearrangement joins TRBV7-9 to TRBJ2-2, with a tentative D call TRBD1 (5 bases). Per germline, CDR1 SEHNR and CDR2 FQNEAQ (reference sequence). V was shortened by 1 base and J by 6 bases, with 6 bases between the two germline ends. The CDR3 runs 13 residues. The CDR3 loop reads CASSLEGPGELFF. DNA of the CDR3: TGTGCCAGCAGCTTAGAGGGGCCCGGGGAGCTGTTTTTT.

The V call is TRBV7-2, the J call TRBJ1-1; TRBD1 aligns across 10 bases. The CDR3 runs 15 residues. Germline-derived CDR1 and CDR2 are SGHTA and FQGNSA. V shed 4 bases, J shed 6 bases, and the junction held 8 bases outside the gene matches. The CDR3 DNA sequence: TGTGCCAGCAGCTCCCCGACAGGGGGCTCCGCTGAAGCTTTCTTT. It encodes CASSSPTGGSAEAFF.

CDR3 bases: TGTGCCAGCAGCTTAGGGCCGGACAGGGCGCCTGAAGCTTTCTTT. As protein: CASSLGPDRAPEAFF. The chain has TRBV7-9 and TRBJ1-1, with 8 bases that match TRBD1. The CDR3 is 15 residues long. V gave up 1 base and J gave up 6 bases; unmatched junction bases: 7. Germline V lookup: CDR1 SEHNR, CDR2 FQNEAQ (reference sequence).

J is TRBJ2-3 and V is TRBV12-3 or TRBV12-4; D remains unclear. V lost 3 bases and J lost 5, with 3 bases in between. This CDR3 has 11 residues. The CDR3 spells CASSFLDTQYF. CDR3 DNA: TGTGCCAGCAGTTTTTTAGATACGCAGTATTTT.

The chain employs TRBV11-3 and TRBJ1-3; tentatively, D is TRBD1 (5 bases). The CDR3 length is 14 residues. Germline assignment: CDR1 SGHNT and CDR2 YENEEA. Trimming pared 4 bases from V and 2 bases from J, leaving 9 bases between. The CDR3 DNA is TGTGCCAGCAGCTCAACAGGACCTGGAAACACCATATATTTT. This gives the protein CASSSTGPGNTIYF.

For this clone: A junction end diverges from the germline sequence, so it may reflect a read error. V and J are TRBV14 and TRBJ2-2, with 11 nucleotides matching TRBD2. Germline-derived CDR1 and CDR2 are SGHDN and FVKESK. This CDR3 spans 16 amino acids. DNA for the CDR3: TGTGCCAGCAGGCAAGGGACTAGCGGACTCACCGGGGAGCTGTTTTTT. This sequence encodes CASRQGTSGLTGELFF.

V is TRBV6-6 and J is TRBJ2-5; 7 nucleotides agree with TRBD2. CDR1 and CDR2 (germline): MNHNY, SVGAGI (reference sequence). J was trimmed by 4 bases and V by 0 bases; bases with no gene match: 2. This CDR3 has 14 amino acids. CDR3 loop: CASSYSGGGETQYF. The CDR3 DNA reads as TGTGCCAGCAGTTACTCGGGGGGGGGAGAGACCCAGTACTTC.

The CDR3 DNA reads TGTGCCAGCAGCCCGGGCAGGGACCACGAGCAGTACTTC. Its protein product is CASSPGRDHEQYF. The V gene is TRBV11-2, the J gene TRBJ2-7; D tentatively reads TRBD1 or TRBD2 (5 bases each). In germline, CDR1 is SGHAT, CDR2 FQNNGV. Trimming pared 5 bases from V and 5 bases from J, leaving 13 bases between. The CDR3 extends over 13 amino acids.